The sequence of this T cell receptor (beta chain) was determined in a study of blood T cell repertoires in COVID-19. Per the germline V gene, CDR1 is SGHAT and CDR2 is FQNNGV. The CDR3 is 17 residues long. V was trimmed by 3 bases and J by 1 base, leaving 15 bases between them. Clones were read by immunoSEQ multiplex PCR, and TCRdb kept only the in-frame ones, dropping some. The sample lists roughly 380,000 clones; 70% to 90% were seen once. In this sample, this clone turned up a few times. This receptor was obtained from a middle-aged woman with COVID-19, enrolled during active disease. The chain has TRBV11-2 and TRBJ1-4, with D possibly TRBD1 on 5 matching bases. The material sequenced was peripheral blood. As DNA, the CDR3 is TGTGCCAGCAGCTTTCGTGGGGGGGGGAAAACTAATGAAAAACTGTTTTTT. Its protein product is CASSFRGGGKTNEKLFF.